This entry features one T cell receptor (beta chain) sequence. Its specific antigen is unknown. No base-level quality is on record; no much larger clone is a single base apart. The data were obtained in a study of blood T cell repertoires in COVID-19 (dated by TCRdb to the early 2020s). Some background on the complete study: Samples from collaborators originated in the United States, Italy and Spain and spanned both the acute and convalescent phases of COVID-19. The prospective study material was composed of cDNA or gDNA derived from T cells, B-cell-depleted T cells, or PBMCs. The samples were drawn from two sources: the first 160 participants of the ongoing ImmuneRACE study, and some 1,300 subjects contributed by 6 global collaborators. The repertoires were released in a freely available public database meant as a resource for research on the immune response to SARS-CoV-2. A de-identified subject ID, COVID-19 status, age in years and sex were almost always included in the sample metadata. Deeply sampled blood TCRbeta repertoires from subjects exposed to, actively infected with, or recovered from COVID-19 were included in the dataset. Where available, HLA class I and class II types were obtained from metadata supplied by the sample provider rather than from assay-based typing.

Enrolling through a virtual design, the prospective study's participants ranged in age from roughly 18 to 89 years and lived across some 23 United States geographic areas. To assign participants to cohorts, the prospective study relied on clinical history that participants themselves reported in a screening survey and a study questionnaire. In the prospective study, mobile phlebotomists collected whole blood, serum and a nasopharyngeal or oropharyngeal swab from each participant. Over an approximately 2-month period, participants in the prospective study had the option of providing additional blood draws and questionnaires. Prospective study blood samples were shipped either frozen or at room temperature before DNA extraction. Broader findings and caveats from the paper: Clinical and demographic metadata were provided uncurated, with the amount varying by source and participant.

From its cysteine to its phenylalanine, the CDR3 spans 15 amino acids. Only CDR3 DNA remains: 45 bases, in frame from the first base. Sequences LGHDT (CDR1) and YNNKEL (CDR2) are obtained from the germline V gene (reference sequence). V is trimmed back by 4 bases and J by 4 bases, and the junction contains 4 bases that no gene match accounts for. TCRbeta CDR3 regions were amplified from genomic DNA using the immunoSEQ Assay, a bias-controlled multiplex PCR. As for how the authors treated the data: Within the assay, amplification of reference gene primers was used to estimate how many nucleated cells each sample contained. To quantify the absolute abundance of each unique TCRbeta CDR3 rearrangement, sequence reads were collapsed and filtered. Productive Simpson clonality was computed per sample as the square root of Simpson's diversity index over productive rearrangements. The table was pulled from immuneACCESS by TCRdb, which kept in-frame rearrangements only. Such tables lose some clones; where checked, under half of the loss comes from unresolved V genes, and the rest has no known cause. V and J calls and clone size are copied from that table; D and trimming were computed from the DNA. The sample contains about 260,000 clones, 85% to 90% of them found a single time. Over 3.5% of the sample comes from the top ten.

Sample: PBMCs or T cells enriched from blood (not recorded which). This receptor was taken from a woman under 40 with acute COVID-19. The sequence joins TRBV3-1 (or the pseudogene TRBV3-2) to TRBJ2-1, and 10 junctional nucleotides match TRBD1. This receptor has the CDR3 CASSPGQGEYNEQFF. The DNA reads TGTGCCAGCAGCCCTGGACAGGGGGAATACAATGAGCAGTTCTTC.